The T cell receptor beta chain under discussion was sequenced for a study of PD-L1 blockade in urothelial cancer. Here immunoSEQ multiplex PCR was the method, and the copy in TCRdb shows in-frame clones only, minus some. The sample has around 110,000 clones; roughly 91% are singletons. Time point described: peripheral blood 6 weeks after treatment start. The source is a man aged 55 to 70 with urothelial cancer. Sequencing was performed on PBMCs, taken around atezolizumab (anti-PD-L1) treatment.

The CDR3 DNA follows: TGTGCCAGCTGCCCCCAGGGGGCAATCGGGGAGCTGTTTTTT. Translating it yields CASCPQGAIGELFF. The chain recombines TRBV6-5 with TRBJ2-2; 8 bases agree with TRBD1. The V segment lost 8 bases and the J segment 7 bases; nucleotides outside the gene matches: 9. The CDR3 runs to 14 residues. Germline loops: CDR1 MNHEY, CDR2 SVGAGI.